What follows describes a single TCR beta chain. This specimen belongs to a study of blood T cell repertoires in COVID-19. Across the whole study: Acute-phase and convalescent COVID-19 samples originated in the United States, Italy and Spain. T cells, B-cell-depleted T cells, or PBMCs supplied cDNA or gDNA.

Trimming stripped 4 bases from V and 1 base from J, with 18 bases between. CDR1 is SGHRS and CDR2 is YFSETQ in the germline V gene. The CDR3 is 16 amino acids. Participants came from 24 US areas, aged about 18 to 89 years. Per the original data handling: Estimated nucleated cell counts came from reference gene primer amplification. Some clones are missing from TCRdb's copy, which holds only in-frame ones; the method was immunoSEQ multiplex PCR. That table furnishes V, J and clone size, whereas the DNA furnished D and trimming. Among over 250,000 clones listed, 86% were seen once. This chain joins TRBV5-1 and TRBJ2-7; maybe TRBD1 (6 bases). The clonotype was recovered from a woman aged 18-29 years who had recovered from COVID-19. What was sequenced was PBMCs or T cells enriched from blood (not recorded which). For the CDR3, the DNA is TGCGCCAGCAGCGGATTGAGGGGGTCGTTATCCTACGAGCAGTACTTC. It yields the protein CASSGLRGSLSYEQYF.